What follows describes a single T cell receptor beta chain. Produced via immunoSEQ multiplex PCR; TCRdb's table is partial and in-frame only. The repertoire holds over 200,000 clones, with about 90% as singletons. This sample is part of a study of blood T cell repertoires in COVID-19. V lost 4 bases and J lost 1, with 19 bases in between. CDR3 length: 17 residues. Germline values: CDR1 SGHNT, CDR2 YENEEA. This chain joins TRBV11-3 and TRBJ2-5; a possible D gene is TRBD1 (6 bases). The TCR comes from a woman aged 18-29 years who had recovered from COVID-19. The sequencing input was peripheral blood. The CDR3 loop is CASSSGAMWVFQETQYF. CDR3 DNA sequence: TGTGCCAGCAGCTCAGGGGCGATGTGGGTCTTCCAAGAGACCCAGTACTTC.